Listed below are T cell receptor beta chains from one sample, sequenced in a study of OX40 agonist ivuxolimab in advanced cancers. The assay was immunoSEQ multiplex PCR, and TCRdb's table has in-frame clones only and misses some. The sample has more than 60,000 clones; around 81% are singletons. Sequencing used CD4+ or CD8+ T cells sorted from blood, obtained in a trial of the OX40 agonist ivuxolimab. The receptors stem from an adult with an advanced solid tumor such as melanoma, head and neck, liver or kidney cancer. The CDR3 runs from the conserved cysteine through the conserved F or W. D genes are given only for firm matches. Not every row has a clone size; where given, it reads once, few, many or a size class.

j_call | cdr3_length | v_call | clone_size | d_call | cdr3_aa | cdr3_nt
TRBJ1-6 | 15 | TRBV2 | few | TRBD1 | CASSPTRTGPSPLHF | TGTGCCAGCAGTCCTACAAGGACAGGGCCTTCACCCCTCCACTTT
TRBJ2-5 | 15 | TRBV6-5 | NA | NA | CASSSGPGTRETQYF | TGTGCCAGCAGTTCGGGCCCCGGGACTCGAGAGACCCAGTACTTC
TRBJ1-1 | 15 | TRBV7-8 | NA | NA | CASSLGSAMNTEAFF | TGTGCCAGCAGCTTAGGGTCGGCTATGAACACTGAAGCTTTCTTT
TRBJ1-1 | 14 | TRBV7-8 | NA | NA | CASSPNRGNTEAFF | TGTGCCAGCAGCCCCAATCGAGGGAACACTGAAGCTTTCTTT
TRBJ1-6 | 16 | TRBV6-5 | NA | NA | CASSYSIRQPNSPLHF | TGTGCCAGCAGTTACTCGATCCGGCAGCCTAATTCACCCCTCCACTTT
TRBJ2-7 | 11 | TRBV6-5 | NA | NA | CASSYVGRQYF | TGTGCCAGCAGTTACGTAGGGAGGCAGTACTTC
TRBJ1-2 | 15 | TRBV2 | NA | NA | CASSEPYGQGLVYTF | TGTGCCAGCAGTGAACCGTATGGGCAGGGCCTAGTCTACACCTTC
TRBJ2-7 | 16 | TRBV7-2 | NA | NA | CASSLDFSGRTYEQYF | TGTGCCAGCAGCTTAGATTTTTCGGGCAGGACCTACGAGCAGTACTTC
TRBJ1-3 | 13 | TRBV29-1 | NA | TRBD1 | CSVDAGGGNTIYF | TGCAGCGTTGATGCAGGGGGCGGAAACACCATATATTTT
TRBJ1-2 | 14 | TRBV6-6 | NA | NA | CASSQTAGGYGYTF | TGTGCCAGCAGCCAAACGGCGGGGGGCTATGGCTACACCTTC
TRBJ1-1 | 16 | TRBV19 | once | NA | CASTAGGAVVITEAFF | TGTGCCAGTACCGCTGGGGGGGCGGTGGTCATCACTGAAGCTTTCTTT
TRBJ1-2 | 14 | TRBV7-9 | once | NA | CASSPGGGFNGYTF | TGTGCCAGCAGCCCCGGCGGGGGATTTAATGGCTACACCTTC
TRBJ2-7 | 14 | TRBV27 | NA | NA | CASSLSGQTYEQYF | TGTGCCAGCAGTTTATCAGGACAGACCTACGAGCAGTACTTC
TRBJ2-5 | 14 | TRBV4-1 | NA | NA | CASSGHTPWETQYF | TGCGCCAGCAGCGGGCACACCCCGTGGGAGACCCAGTACTTC
TRBJ2-7 | 13 | TRBV6-5 | NA | NA | CASSYRASYEQYF | TGTGCCAGCAGTTACAGGGCCTCCTACGAGCAGTACTTC
TRBJ2-2 | 14 | TRBV7-3 | NA | NA | CASSPWTDGGELFF | TGTGCCAGCAGCCCTTGGACCGACGGCGGGGAGCTGTTTTTT
TRBJ2-1 | 13 | TRBV2 | NA | TRBD2 | CASSGTTYNEQFF | TGTGCCAGCTCCGGGACTACTTACAATGAGCAGTTCTTC
TRBJ2-7 | 14 | TRBV6-5 | few | TRBD1 | CASSYSDRSYEQYF | TGTGCCAGCAGTTACTCGGACAGGTCCTACGAGCAGTACTTC
TRBJ2-5 | 13 | TRBV19 | NA | NA | CASARERWETQYF | TGTGCCAGCGCTCGGGAACGGTGGGAGACCCAGTACTTC
TRBJ1-4 | 17 | TRBV18 | large | TRBD1 | CASSPTIRGAANEKLFF | TGTGCCAGCTCACCGACAATCAGGGGGGCGGCTAATGAAAAACTGTTTTTT
TRBJ1-4 | 15 | TRBV5-1 | NA | NA | CASSLEQGPNEKLFF | TGCGCCAGCAGCTTGGAGCAGGGGCCCAATGAAAAACTGTTTTTT
TRBJ1-2 | 15 | TRBV28 | NA | NA | CASSYGTDPNYGYTF | TGTGCCAGCAGTTACGGGACGGATCCTAACTATGGCTACACCTTC
TRBJ2-5 | 16 | TRBV4-1 | once | TRBD2 | CASSRTSGFYQETQYF | TGCGCCAGCAGCCGGACTAGCGGGTTCTACCAAGAGACCCAGTACTTC
TRBJ2-7 | 13 | TRBV5-6 | NA | NA | CASSLVVSYEQYF | TGTGCCAGCAGCTTGGTAGTGTCCTACGAGCAGTACTTC
TRBJ2-7 | 15 | TRBV6-1 | NA | NA | CASSEDGFNSYEQYF | TGTGCCAGCAGTGAAGATGGTTTTAACTCCTACGAGCAGTACTTC
TRBJ2-7 | 18 | TRBV4-3 | NA | TRBD2 | CASSQVVLTSGDSYEQYF | TGCGCCAGCAGCCAAGTTGTGTTAACTAGCGGGGACTCCTACGAGCAGTACTTC
TRBJ2-5 | 13 | TRBV18 | NA | NA | CASSPDRRETQYF | TGTGCCAGCTCACCGGACAGACGAGAGACCCAGTACTTC
TRBJ2-7 | 11 | TRBV6-1 | NA | NA | CASKTAYEQYF | TGTGCCAGCAAAACGGCCTACGAGCAGTACTTC
TRBJ2-3 | 12 | TRBV6-6 | NA | NA | CASGGLADTQYF | TGTGCCAGCGGGGGATTGGCGGATACGCAGTATTTT
TRBJ2-5 | 13 | TRBV28 | NA | NA | CASSGSFQETQYF | TGTGCCAGCAGTGGATCGTTCCAAGAGACCCAGTACTTC
TRBJ2-5 | 15 | TRBV25-1 | once | TRBD2 | CASSEQAGGQETQYF | TGTGCCAGCAGTGAACAAGCGGGGGGGCAAGAGACCCAGTACTTC
TRBJ2-1 | 16 | TRBV11-2 | NA | NA | CASSGLGTGTYNEQFF | TGTGCCAGCAGCGGACTAGGGACAGGAACCTACAATGAGCAGTTCTTC
TRBJ1-1 | 14 | TRBV7-3 | NA | TRBD1 | CASSLGAGGAGAFF | TGTGCCAGCAGCTTAGGAGCAGGGGGCGCGGGTGCTTTCTTT
TRBJ1-2 | 15 | TRBV5-1 | NA | NA | CASSSGPGENYGYTF | TGCGCCAGCAGCTCCGGGCCCGGAGAGAACTATGGCTACACCTTC
TRBJ1-6 | 13 | TRBV2 | NA | NA | CASSRNSGSPLHF | TGTGCCAGCAGTCGGAACAGCGGTTCACCCCTCCACTTT
TRBJ2-5 | 15 | TRBV4-2 | once | TRBD1 | CASSPGTGGRETQYF | TGTGCCAGCAGCCCAGGGACAGGGGGCAGAGAGACCCAGTACTTC
TRBJ1-2 | 15 | TRBV9 | NA | NA | CASSVATRNHYGYTF | TGTGCCAGCAGCGTAGCTACGAGGAATCACTATGGCTACACCTTC
TRBJ2-3 | 16 | TRBV5-1 | NA | TRBD2 | CASSAGGWSSTDTQYF | TGCGCCAGCAGCGCGGGGGGGTGGTCTAGCACAGATACGCAGTATTTT
TRBJ1-2 | 14 | TRBV5-1 | NA | NA | CASSLAGENYGYTF | TGCGCCAGCAGCTTGGCAGGGGAAAACTATGGCTACACCTTC
TRBJ2-3 | 16 | TRBV9 | NA | NA | CASSGGTGQGSDTQYF | TGTGCCAGCAGCGGGGGGACTGGGCAGGGCTCAGATACGCAGTATTTT
TRBJ2-4 | 15 | TRBV5-4 | NA | NA | CASSLAQGGGNIQYF | TGTGCCAGCAGCTTGGCCCAGGGGGGGGGAAACATTCAGTACTTC
TRBJ1-1 | 17 | TRBV7-2 | NA | NA | CASSLATAGSRMTEAFF | TGTGCCAGCAGCTTAGCCACCGCAGGGAGTAGGATGACTGAAGCTTTCTTT
TRBJ1-5 | 15 | TRBV27 | NA | NA | CASSLDRDGNQPQHF | TGTGCCAGCAGTTTAGATAGGGACGGCAATCAGCCCCAGCATTTT
TRBJ1-2 | 12 | TRBV6-5 | NA | NA | CASTLGGAGYTF | TGTGCCAGCACCCTGGGCGGGGCGGGCTACACCTTC
TRBJ2-1 | 18 | TRBV28 | NA | TRBD2 | CASHGTSGGAGSYNEQFF | TGTGCCAGCCACGGGACTAGCGGGGGGGCCGGATCCTACAATGAGCAGTTCTTC
TRBJ1-1 | 14 | TRBV25-1 | few | NA | CASIGTGVNTEAFF | TGTGCCAGCATAGGGACCGGGGTGAACACTGAAGCTTTCTTT
TRBJ1-2 | 14 | TRBV28 | few | NA | CASSPGGAPGGYTF | TGTGCCAGCAGTCCGGGGGGCGCCCCGGGAGGCTACACCTTC